Here is one T cell receptor (beta chain) with its context. The source of the sample is a study of T cells in localized non-small cell lung cancer. The method was immunoSEQ multiplex PCR; TCRdb's version includes in-frame clones alone and lacks a portion of them. The sample yields roughly 70,000 clones, approximately 87% seen once. The source of this sequence is a male donor aged 60 or older with stage III squamous cell lung carcinoma. The sample here was peripheral blood, taken before any cancer treatment.

The DNA for the CDR3 is TGCAGCATCCGGACTAGCGGGGGGTACTCCTACGAGCAGTACTTC. It specifies CSIRTSGGYSYEQYF. The chain has TRBV29-1 and TRBJ2-7, with 14 bases fitting TRBD2. The ends lost 8 bases at V and 0 bases at J; junction bases unmatched: 6. Germline V gives CDR1 SQVTM, CDR2 ANQGSEA. The CDR3 covers 15 residues.